This T cell receptor (beta chain) was captured by sequencing in a study of identical twins. Each CDR3 protein is one row after TCRdb ran MiXCR on the 5' RACE reads. The data contain 750,000 to 950,000 distinct CDR3 sequences, around an eighth of them singletons. The CDR3 extends over 12 amino acids. Germline CDR1 reads SEHNR; CDR2 reads FQNEAQ (reference sequence). V was shortened by 5 bases and J by 7 bases, with 9 bases between the two germline ends. This clonotype came up many times. This sample also belongs to another study, concerning yellow fever vaccine responses in identical twins.

The TCR originated in a woman under 30 in good health. The chain recombines TRBV7-9 with TRBJ2-1; D could derive from TRBD1 or TRBD2 (5 bases each). Material: PBMCs. The CDR3 sequence: CASSPGRNEQFF. CDR3 nucleotides: TGTGCCAGCAGCCCAGGGAGAAATGAGCAGTTCTTC.